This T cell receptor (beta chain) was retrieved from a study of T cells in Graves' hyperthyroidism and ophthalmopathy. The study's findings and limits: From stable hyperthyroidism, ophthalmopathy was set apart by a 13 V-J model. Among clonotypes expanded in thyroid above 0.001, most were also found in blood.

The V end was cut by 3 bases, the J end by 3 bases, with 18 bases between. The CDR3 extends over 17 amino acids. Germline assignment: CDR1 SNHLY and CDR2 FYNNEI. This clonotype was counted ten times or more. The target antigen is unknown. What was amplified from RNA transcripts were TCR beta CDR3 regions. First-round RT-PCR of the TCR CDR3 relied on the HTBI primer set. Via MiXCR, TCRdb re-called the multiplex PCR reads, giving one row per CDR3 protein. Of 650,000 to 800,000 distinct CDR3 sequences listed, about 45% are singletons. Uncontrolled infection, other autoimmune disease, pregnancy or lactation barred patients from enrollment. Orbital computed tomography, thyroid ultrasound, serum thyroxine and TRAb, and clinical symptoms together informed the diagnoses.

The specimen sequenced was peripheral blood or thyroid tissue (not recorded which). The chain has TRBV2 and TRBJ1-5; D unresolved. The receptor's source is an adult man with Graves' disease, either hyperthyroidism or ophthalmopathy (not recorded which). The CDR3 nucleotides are TGTGCCAGCAGTGATGGGATACTAGGACGGGACAATCAGCCCCAGCATTTT. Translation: CASSDGILGRDNQPQHF.